This T cell receptor beta chain comes out of a study of T cell changes during pregnancy in multiple sclerosis (dated by TCRdb to the late 2010s). For the wider study: The study examined how the T cell repertoire changed over the course of pregnancy in women with multiple sclerosis.

The method was the immunoSEQ multiplex PCR assay. The source is immuneACCESS, and TCRdb retained only in-frame sequences with V and J called. Part of the clones is not carried over; for the studies checked, unresolved V genes explain less than half of this, and the remainder is unexplained. This sample comprises over 60,000 clones, over 95% of them detected only once. The ten largest clones take up 2.5% of the sample. Note on this clone: The specificity of this receptor is unknown. Base-call qualities are not available, and no considerably larger clone is one nucleotide away.

The germline V gene sets CDR1 to LGHNT and CDR2 to FRNRAP. V is pruned by 2 bases and J by 8 bases, leaving 4 bases of the junction without a gene match. The CDR3 holds 13 amino acids from the cysteine to the phenylalanine. This entry keeps only the CDR3 DNA: 39 bases, framed from base 1. Sequenced material: CD8+ T cells from peripheral blood mononuclear cells, taken after pregnancy. The V and J segments used are TRBV12-5 and TRBJ1-2; TRBD1 fits 8 bases in the junction. This clonotype was obtained from a female donor with multiple sclerosis, enrolled in a pregnancy study. The nucleotide sequence reads TGTGCTAGTGGTTTGACCCCAGGGGGCGGCTACACCTTC. It specifies CASGLTPGGGYTF.